Following are 32 T cell receptor beta chains from one sample sequenced in a study of blood T cell repertoires in COVID-19. The table came from immunoSEQ multiplex PCR; TCRdb's copy has only in-frame clones and leaves some out. The sample holds some 200,000 clones; 70% to 90% are singletons and the top ten take around 4.8%. Material: peripheral blood. The receptors originated from a woman aged 40 to 50 with acute or convalescent COVID-19.

This chain joins TRBV4-1 and TRBJ1-6, with D possibly TRBD1 on 6 matching bases. CDR3 length: 15 residues. Germline CDR1 reads MGHRA; CDR2 reads YSYEKL. V was trimmed by 2 bases and J by 10 bases, leaving 15 bases between them. The CDR3 DNA reads TGCGCCAGCAGCCAATCCGGGACACAAGGATCACCCCTCCACTTT. Translating gives CASSQSGTQGSPLHF.

V usage is TRBV10-3 and J usage is TRBJ1-6, with D tentatively TRBD1 (5 bases). With 3 bases removed from V and 6 bases from J, the gap between germline ends came to 9 bases. CDR1 and CDR2 (germline): ENHRY, SYGVKD. The CDR3 runs to 14 residues. CDR3 region: CAISDGQSNSPLHF. CDR3 nucleotides: TGTGCCATCAGTGATGGACAAAGTAATTCACCCCTCCACTTT.

CDR3 sequence reads: CASSKYTLADSNQPQHF. The DNA of the CDR3 is TGTGCCAGCAGCAAATATACATTAGCTGATAGCAATCAGCCCCAGCATTTT. The chain combines TRBV21-1 with TRBJ1-5. TRBV21-1 is recorded as a pseudogene. The CDR3 consists of 17 residues.

The chain carries TRBV7-3 and TRBJ2-3; the match to TRBD1 covers 7 bases. The CDR3 contains 14 residues. The V and J ends lost 5 bases and 7 bases, in that order; junction bases with no gene match: 9. Germline V lookup: CDR1 SGHTA, CDR2 FQGTGA. The CDR3 DNA reads as TGTGCCAGCAGCCCAGCCTTGACAGGGAATACGCAGTATTTT. Amino acids: CASSPALTGNTQYF.

This rearrangement joins TRBV3-1 (or the pseudogene TRBV3-2) to TRBJ2-2; 10 bases are shared with TRBD1. Germline CDR1 reads LGHDT; CDR2 reads YNNKEL (reference sequence). J gave up 8 bases and V 4 bases, and 1 base lay outside the gene matches. The CDR3 is made up of 13 amino acids. CDR3 DNA sequence: TGTGCCAGCAGCCGACAGGGGGCTGGGGAGCTGTTTTTT. Translation gives CASSRQGAGELFF.

This rearrangement joins TRBV5-1 to TRBJ2-2; TRBD2 matches 15 bases. V lost 0 bases to trimming and J lost 2 bases; unmatched junction nucleotides: 17. CDR1 and CDR2 (germline): SGHRS, YFSETQ. The CDR3 contains 23 residues. The CDR3 nucleotides are TGCGCCAGCAGCTTGGCCGGTTTTTTCGGGACTAGCGGGGGGCCAGTCAACACCGGGGAGCTGTTTTTT. Amino acids: CASSLAGFFGTSGGPVNTGELFF.

This chain links TRBV5-1 with TRBJ1-2, with D perhaps TRBD1 (6 bases). Trimming removed 0 bases from V and 4 bases from J, with 22 bases in between. The length of the CDR3 is 18 residues. CDR1 is SGHRS, CDR2 YFSETQ, per germline. The CDR3 protein is CASSLDIWTDRTVYGYTF. CDR3 nucleotides: TGCGCCAGCAGCTTGGACATTTGGACAGACCGAACCGTCTATGGCTACACCTTC.

CDR3 in amino acids: CASSSRYSAVTLDGYTF. CDR3 nucleotides: TGTGCCAGCAGTTCGAGATACAGTGCCGTCACCCTCGATGGCTACACCTTC. The chain links TRBV28 to TRBJ1-2; no reliable D call. The V gene's germline CDR1 is MDHEN and CDR2 SYDVKM. This CDR3 region has 17 residues. V was shortened by 4 bases and J by 6 bases, with 24 bases between the two germline ends.

The rearrangement joins TRBV11-3 to TRBJ2-2, with D perhaps matching TRBD1 (5 bases). The V and J ends lost 4 bases and 6 bases respectively, with 6 bases between them. From germline, CDR1 is SGHNT and CDR2 YENEEA. The CDR3 covers 12 residues. For the CDR3, the DNA is TGTGCCAGCAGCTGGGGCGCCGGGGAGCTGTTTTTT. Residues: CASSWGAGELFF.

Points on this clone: The same CDR3 also results from other DNA sequences found in this sample. This chain uses TRBV5-1 with TRBJ1-1, with D possibly being TRBD1 (5 bases). Trimming took 4 bases from V and 1 from J, leaving 8 bases between them. The length of the CDR3 is 13 residues. CDR1 and CDR2 from the germline V gene are SGHRS and YFSETQ. This chain's CDR3 is CASSPRGNTEAFF. CDR3 in DNA: TGCGCCAGCAGCCCTAGGGGGAACACTGAAGCTTTCTTT.

The rearrangement links TRBV6-4 to TRBJ1-2; the D gene is possibly TRBD1 (6 bases). This CDR3 comprises 13 residues. Trimming took 5 bases from V and 4 from J, leaving 11 bases between them. Germline CDR1 MRHNA, CDR2 SNTAGT. CDR3 bases: TGTGCCAGCAGTCCAGGGGATAGCTATGGCTACACCTTC. This encodes CASSPGDSYGYTF.

The rearrangement uses TRBV6-5 and TRBJ2-3, with D possibly being TRBD2 (6 bases). Per the germline V gene, CDR1 is MNHEY and CDR2 is SVGAGI. Trimming removed 6 bases from V and 5 bases from J, with 15 bases in between. The CDR3 has 14 amino acids. The CDR3 bases are TGTGCCAGCAGCTCGGGACTTCTCCGAGATACGCAGTATTTT. Translated, it gives CASSSGLLRDTQYF.

V is TRBV9 and J is TRBJ1-1; TRBD1 is a possible D gene (6 bases). Between the trimmed V and J ends, which lost 3 bases and 4 bases, there was a span of 16 bases. The CDR3 is 15 residues long. Germline assignment: CDR1 SGDLS and CDR2 YYNGEE. The CDR3 region is CASSALSQGGTEAFF. The CDR3 nucleotides are TGTGCCAGCAGCGCTCTATCACAGGGCGGCACTGAAGCTTTCTTT.

This clone was observed a single time. The chain couples TRBV6-4 to TRBJ2-1, with D perhaps matching TRBD2 (7 bases). Germline assignment: CDR1 MRHNA and CDR2 SNTAGT. The ends were cut back, 3 bases at V and 0 bases at J, with 9 bases in the middle. The CDR3 has 15 residues. The CDR3 sequence is CASSEGGGSYNEQFF. The CDR3 DNA sequence: TGTGCCAGCAGTGAAGGGGGGGGCTCCTACAATGAGCAGTTCTTC.

The chain carries TRBV21-1 and TRBJ2-7; the table gives TRBD2 as D, unverified against the DNA. TRBV21-1 is a documented pseudogene. This CDR3 is 18 amino acids long. In DNA, the CDR3 is TGTGCCAGCAGCCCACGAACCCGGTCGGAAAGGGGGGGCTACGAGCAGTACGTC. Translating it yields CASSPRTRSERGGYEQYV.

This clone was seen once. This chain uses TRBV5-5 with TRBJ1-3; D unresolved. Trimming removed 0 bases from V and 8 bases from J, with 6 bases in between. CDR1 is SGHKS and CDR2 is YYEKEE in the germline V gene (reference sequence). This CDR3 region has 12 residues. CDR3 loop: CASSLVLDTIYF. The CDR3, as DNA: TGTGCCAGCAGCTTGGTTCTAGACACCATATATTTT.

The J gene is TRBJ2-1, the V gene TRBV12-5, with 8 positions matching TRBD2. With V trimmed by 6 bases and J by 2 bases, 6 bases remained unmatched. This CDR3 is 15 amino acids long. Germline CDR1 and CDR2: LGHNT and FRNRAP. The CDR3 reads CASGPAGGAYNEQFF. Here the CDR3 DNA reads TGTGCTAGTGGCCCCGCCGGGGGGGCCTACAATGAGCAGTTCTTC. The whole variable domain, remainder taken from reference TRBV12-5 and TRBJ2-1, is DARVTQTPRHKVTEMGQEVTMRCQPILGHNTVFWYRQTMMQGLELLAYFRNRAPLDDSGMPKDRFSAEMPDATLATLKIQPSEPRDSAVYFCASGPAGGAYNEQFFGPGTRLTVL.

The chain combines TRBV25-1 with TRBJ2-1, with 8 nucleotides matching TRBD1. Trimming at V came to 7 bases and at J to 0 bases, leaving 2 bases not matched to a gene. This CDR3 is 14 amino acids long. Germline V gene data show CDR1 as MGHDK and CDR2 as SYGVNS. This chain's CDR3 is CASKGTGSYNEQFF. The CDR3 DNA follows: TGTGCCAGCAAAGGGACAGGCTCCTACAATGAGCAGTTCTTC.

The V call is TRBV12-3 or TRBV12-4, the J call TRBJ1-3; D not resolved. V was trimmed by 3 bases and J by 7 bases, leaving 7 bases between them. This CDR3 comprises 12 residues. The CDR3, as DNA: TGTGCCAGCAGTTTGAGTCCTAACACCATATATTTT. Residues: CASSLSPNTIYF.

The genes are TRBV4-1 and TRBJ1-3, with D possibly matching TRBD1 (6 bases). In germline, CDR1 is MGHRA, CDR2 YSYEKL. The ends were cut back, 4 bases at V and 1 base at J, with 17 bases in the middle. This CDR3 is built from 17 residues. CDR3: CASSRTRDTLSGNTIYF. The CDR3 region has the DNA TGCGCCAGCAGCCGAACAAGGGACACTCTATCTGGAAACACCATATATTTT.

This chain links TRBV11-2 with TRBJ2-7; TRBD1 might be the D (6 bases). CDR1 and CDR2 (germline): SGHAT, FQNNGV. V lost 2 bases, J lost 4 bases, and 9 bases lay in between. This CDR3 has 13 amino acids. In DNA form, the CDR3 reads TGTGCCAGCAGCTTATCGGACAGTTACGAGCAGTACGTC. This translates into CASSLSDSYEQYV.

The chain is built from TRBV3-1 (or the pseudogene TRBV3-2) and TRBJ2-4; TRBD1 agrees at 8 bases. CDR1 is LGHDT, CDR2 YNNKEL, per germline (reference sequence). This CDR3 is built from 17 residues. Trimming took 2 bases from V and 1 from J; bases not matched to a gene: 7. CDR3 coding DNA: TGTGCCAGCAGCCAATCACACTCAGGGGGCGCCAAAAACATTCAGTACTTC. Protein sequence: CASSQSHSGGAKNIQYF.

This chain joins TRBV6-6 and TRBJ1-2; D is ambiguous. Trimming shortened V by 2 bases and J by 3 bases, and 10 bases separated the two germline ends. This CDR3 has 14 residues. Germline values: CDR1 MNHNY, CDR2 SVGAGI (reference sequence). This chain's CDR3 is CASSYVGKDYGYTF. The CDR3 region has the DNA TGTGCCAGCAGTTACGTGGGCAAGGACTATGGCTACACCTTC.

V and J are TRBV10-3 and TRBJ2-3, with 10 bases lining up with TRBD1. The CDR3 totals 16 residues. J gave up 1 base and V 5 bases, and 6 bases lay outside the gene matches. The germline V gene has CDR1 ENHRY and CDR2 SYGVKD. In nucleotides, the CDR3 is TGTGCCATCAGTCCTTCAGGGACAGGGGGCACAGATACGCAGTATTTT. Amino acids: CAISPSGTGGTDTQYF.

The chain uses TRBV6-1 and TRBJ1-2; D remains unclear. Looked up from germline, CDR1 is MNHNS and CDR2 is SASEGT. V lost 2 bases and J lost 7, with 14 bases in between. The CDR3 spans 14 residues. The CDR3 DNA reads as TGTGCCAGCAGTGAATTAAGGCCTAGGCTTGGCTACACCTTC. Amino acid sequence: CASSELRPRLGYTF.

This rearrangement joins TRBV5-1 to TRBJ2-3; possible D gene TRBD2, 5 bases. This CDR3 has 15 amino acids. Trimming shortened V by 1 base and J by 0 bases, and 9 bases separated the two germline ends. The germline gives CDR1 SGHRS, CDR2 YFSETQ. As DNA, the CDR3 is TGCGCCAGCAGCTTGTTCAGGACTAGCACAGATACGCAGTATTTT. It translates to CASSLFRTSTDTQYF.

V gene TRBV27 combines with J gene TRBJ1-1; 7 nucleotides line up with TRBD1. V trimming: 5 bases; J trimming: 5 bases; junction bases outside the gene matches: 5. The CDR3 spans 13 residues. Germline V gene sequence: CDR1 MNHEY, CDR2 SMNVEV (reference sequence). In DNA, the CDR3 is TGTGCCAGCAGTGCAGGGGGAGGAACTGAAGCTTTCTTT. Its protein product is CASSAGGGTEAFF.

This clone was detected once. This sequence joins TRBV27 and TRBJ1-2; 7 bases fit TRBD1. The germline gives CDR1 MNHEY, CDR2 SMNVEV (reference sequence). Losses at the gene ends were 1 base for V and 8 bases for J; bases not matched to a gene: 10. This CDR3 has 15 amino acids. CDR3 coding DNA: TGTGCCAGCAGTTTATTGGGGCAGGGGGAATCAGGCTACACCTTC. As protein: CASSLLGQGESGYTF.

Concerning this clone: Other DNA sequences in this specimen translate into the identical CDR3. The chain recombines TRBV11-2 with TRBJ1-1; 7 positions match TRBD1. Losses at the gene ends were 5 bases for V and 0 bases for J; bases not matched to a gene: 3. The CDR3 consists of 14 residues. Germline lookup yields CDR1 SGHAT and CDR2 FQNNGV. This chain's CDR3 is CASSRTGVNTEAFF. The DNA of the CDR3 is TGTGCCAGCAGCAGGACAGGAGTGAACACTGAAGCTTTCTTT.

This chain uses TRBV10-1 with TRBJ1-1, with D possibly matching TRBD1 (5 bases). Germline lookup yields CDR1 WNHNN and CDR2 SYGVQD (reference sequence). The CDR3 is 17 residues long. V lost 11 bases and J 3 bases, leaving 28 bases between the germline ends. This CDR3 is CAQRGMGVSGEYTEAFF. CDR3 nucleotides: TGCGCCCAGCGGGGTATGGGGGTGTCGGGAGAGTACACTGAAGCTTTCTTT.

The chain couples TRBV11-2 to TRBJ1-2, with 7 bases that match TRBD1. Trimming removed 5 bases from V and 8 bases from J; junction bases left unmatched: 8. The CDR3 has 13 amino acids. Germline assignment: CDR1 SGHAT and CDR2 FQNNGV. CDR3 protein: CASSEQGTAGYTF. Written as DNA, the CDR3 is TGTGCCAGCAGCGAACAGGGGACGGCGGGCTACACCTTC. The variable domain in full, completed from reference TRBV11-2 and TRBJ1-2, reads EAGVAQSPRYKIIEKRQSVAFWCNPISGHATLYWYQQILGQGPKLLIQFQNNGVVDDSQLPKDRFSAERLKGVDSTLKIQPAKLEDSAVYLCASSEQGTAGYTFGSGTRLTVV.

J is TRBJ1-6 and V is TRBV9, with 7 bases aligning to TRBD1. The CDR3 is made up of 15 amino acids. With 4 bases clipped from V and 5 bases from J, the junction kept 6 bases outside the gene matches. Germline V gives CDR1 SGDLS, CDR2 YYNGEE. The CDR3 DNA sequence: TGTGCCAGCAGCCCACAGGGGATGAATAATTCACCCCTCCACTTT. Protein: CASSPQGMNNSPLHF.